One sample yielded the 21 T cell receptor beta chains listed below, sequenced in a study of CD8 T cells in ankylosing spondylitis. Study-level results: Characteristic, it appeared, of ankylosing spondylitis blood was a TCR beta motif of fewer than 10 highly homologous variants.

No cognate antigen is known for these TCRs. TCRdb used MiXCR to reprocess the 5' RACE reads, holding one entry per CDR3 protein. The sample records under 850,000 distinct CDR3 sequences, under 20% being singletons. The specimen was blood, either unsorted or a sorted T cell fraction (not recorded which). These receptors all stem from a male donor with ankylosing spondylitis.

This clonotype was seen a handful of times. The chain recombines TRBV20-1 with TRBJ2-7; 12 bases are a match to TRBD1. The germline gives CDR1 DFQATT, CDR2 SNEGSKA (reference sequence). CDR3 size: 15 residues. The V gene end was trimmed by 2 bases and the J gene end by 6 bases; junction bases not matched to a gene: 8. The CDR3 is CSARLAGTGGGEQYF. CDR3 DNA sequence: TGCAGTGCTAGATTGGCCGGGACAGGGGGCGGCGAGCAGTACTTC.

In its sample, this clonotype was seen a few times. This rearrangement joins TRBV7-8 to TRBJ1-5; 9 nucleotides align to TRBD1. Germline V gives CDR1 SGHVS, CDR2 FQNEAQ. This CDR3 region has 16 residues. The trim removed 0 bases at V and 6 bases at J, leaving 6 bases unmatched. CDR3 loop: CASSLADRGNSQPQHF. In DNA form, the CDR3 reads TGTGCCAGCAGCTTAGCGGACAGGGGAAACTCTCAGCCCCAGCATTTT.

V is TRBV7-2 and J is TRBJ1-4, with D maybe TRBD1 (6 bases). V was pared by 7 bases and J by 7 bases, with 13 bases between. CDR1 is SGHTA and CDR2 is FQGNSA in the germline V gene. The length of the CDR3 is 13 residues. In DNA, the CDR3 is TGTGCCAGCACCCGGGGGGCAGGTGAAAAACTGTTTTTT. Protein sequence: CASTRGAGEKLFF. Looking up the rest from reference TRBV7-2 and TRBJ1-4 gives the full variable domain: GAGVSQSPSNKVTEKGKDVELRCDPISGHTALYWYRQSLGQGLEFLIYFQGNSAPDKSGLPSDRFSAERTGGSVSTLTIQRTQQEDSAVYLCASTRGAGEKLFFGSGTQLSVL.

This clonotype was seen a few times. The CDR3: CASSFGDTGGYTF. CDR3 nucleotide sequence: TGTGCCAGCAGTTTCGGGGATACGGGGGGCTACACCTTC. The rearrangement joins TRBV12-3 or TRBV12-4 to TRBJ1-2, with unresolved D. This CDR3 region has 13 residues. Trimming removed 3 bases from V and 8 bases from J, with 13 bases in between.

The sample holds a few counts of this clonotype. The rearrangement uses TRBV4-1 and TRBJ1-1; D is unclear. CDR1 is MGHRA and CDR2 is YSYEKL in the germline V gene. This CDR3 comprises 14 residues. V was shortened by 1 base and J by 2 bases, with 8 bases between the two germline ends. The DNA of the CDR3 is TGCGCCAGCAGCCAAGTGGGGATTAACACTGAAGCTTTCTTT. Residues: CASSQVGINTEAFF.

This clonotype appeared a few times. V gene TRBV29-1 combines with J gene TRBJ2-1, with D perhaps matching TRBD2 (6 bases). The CDR3 sequence is 15 residues long. Germline lookup yields CDR1 SQVTM and CDR2 ANQGSEA. Trimming removed 3 bases at V and 2 bases at J, with 14 bases between. The CDR3 spells CSVDGRGNTYNEQFF. For the CDR3, the DNA is TGCAGCGTTGATGGGCGGGGAAACACCTACAATGAGCAGTTCTTC.

On this clonotype itself: At one end, the junction sequence differs from germline, possibly due to a read error. The chain combines TRBV5-6 with TRBJ2-1; D is uncertain. Germline assignment: CDR1 SGHDT and CDR2 YYEEEE. This CDR3 comprises 14 residues. This CDR3 reads CATSLYRRKNEQFF. Written as DNA, the CDR3 is TGTGCCACCAGCTTGTACCGCAGGAAAAATGAGCAGTTCTTC.

V gene TRBV18 combines with J gene TRBJ2-4; 10 bases are a match to TRBD1. J was trimmed by 9 bases and V by 1 base; bases with no gene match: 6. Germline-derived CDR1 and CDR2 are KGHSH and LQKENI. The CDR3 has 15 residues. In nucleotides, the CDR3 is TGTGCCAGCTCACCACAAGTGGGACAGGGGACCATTCAGTACTTC. This gives the protein CASSPQVGQGTIQYF.

A few counts support this clonotype. The chain joins TRBV12-3 or TRBV12-4 to TRBJ1-2; 7 bases are shared with TRBD1. J gave up 0 bases and V 3 bases, and 10 bases lay outside the gene matches. This CDR3 contains 17 residues. The CDR3 DNA reads as TGTGCCAGCAGTTTTTTCACGACAGGGTCCCCTAACTATGGCTACACCTTC. Translated, it gives CASSFFTTGSPNYGYTF.

V gene TRBV29-1 combines with J gene TRBJ2-3; TRBD2 agrees at 7 bases. The CDR3 extends over 14 amino acids. V shed 7 bases and J 2 bases; nucleotides not matched to a gene: 9. Germline V CDR1 and CDR2: SQVTM, ANQGSEA. The DNA for the CDR3 is TGCAGCGCCAGGATGGGAGGGCTCACAGATACGCAGTATTTT. It encodes CSARMGGLTDTQYF.

V and J are TRBV20-1 and TRBJ2-1, with TRBD1 matching 8 bases. The CDR3 covers 16 residues. After removal of 3 bases from V and 0 bases from J, the junction contained 7 bases not matched to a gene. From germline, CDR1 is DFQATT and CDR2 SNEGSKA (reference sequence). This CDR3 reads CSASVYGQGSYNEQFF. The CDR3 DNA sequence: TGCAGTGCTAGCGTATACGGACAGGGCTCCTACAATGAGCAGTTCTTC.

This clonotype showed up just a few times. The genes are TRBV11-1 and TRBJ1-4; 11 bases map to TRBD1. V lost 5 bases and J lost 3; bases outside the gene matches: 14. The CDR3 spans 19 residues. The germline V gene has CDR1 SGHAT and CDR2 FQDESV (reference sequence). The CDR3 sequence: CASSTDRGLYPLSNEKLFF. In DNA form, the CDR3 reads TGTGCCAGCAGCACGGACAGGGGGCTCTATCCCCTATCTAATGAAAAACTGTTTTTT. Full variable domain (missing parts from reference TRBV11-1 and TRBJ1-4): EAEVAQSPRYKITEKSQAVAFWCDPISGHATLYWYRQILGQGPELLVQFQDESVVDDSQLPKDRFSAERLKGVDSTLKIQPAELGDSAMYLCASSTDRGLYPLSNEKLFFGSGTQLSVL.

The V gene is TRBV11-3, the J gene TRBJ2-1; TRBD2 matches 12 bases. Germline values: CDR1 SGHNT, CDR2 YENEEA. The CDR3 has 17 residues. V trimming: 5 bases; J trimming: 1 base; junction bases outside the gene matches: 6. The CDR3 protein is CASSHRTSGDSYNEQFF. CDR3 bases: TGTGCCAGCAGCCATCGGACTAGCGGGGATTCCTACAATGAGCAGTTCTTC.

V and J are TRBV6-1 and TRBJ2-5, with unresolved D. There are 14 residues in the CDR3. Deletions cut 6 bases from V and 3 bases from J, with 14 bases between. Germline assignment: CDR1 MNHNS and CDR2 SASEGT. For the CDR3, the DNA is TGTGCCAGCAGCTCGGGCATTATCAAAGAGACCCAGTACTTC. Translated, it gives CASSSGIIKETQYF.

This clonotype was detected only a few times. V is TRBV20-1 and J is TRBJ2-7, with D possibly being TRBD2 (6 bases). Germline CDR1 DFQATT, CDR2 SNEGSKA (reference sequence). The CDR3 is 14 amino acids. V was clipped by 1 base and J by 0 bases, with 10 bases between them. The CDR3 coding sequence is TGCAGTGCTAGAGGTAGCGGAAACTCCTACGAGCAGTACTTC. Protein sequence: CSARGSGNSYEQYF.

The chain recombines TRBV12-3 or TRBV12-4 with TRBJ1-5, with D perhaps matching TRBD1 (5 bases). This CDR3 has 13 residues. V was trimmed by 6 bases and J by 4 bases, leaving 10 bases between them. CDR3 sequence (DNA): TGTGCCAGCAGAGAAGGGGATAATCAGCCCCAGCATTTT. Its translation: CASREGDNQPQHF.

This clonotype was observed a handful of times. The CDR3, as DNA: TGTGCCAGCAGTTATGAGGGCCTCAGCACCGGGGAGCTGTTTTTT. This gives the protein CASSYEGLSTGELFF. The chain has TRBV6-5 and TRBJ2-2, with TRBD2 as a possible D gene (5 bases). Per the germline V gene, CDR1 is MNHEY and CDR2 is SVGAGI. The CDR3 sequence is 15 residues long. The V end lost 3 bases, the J end lost 4 bases, and 12 bases lay between the germline ends.

This clonotype was observed a handful of times. This chain joins TRBV27 and TRBJ2-3; D unclear. V lost 2 bases and J 1 base, leaving 10 bases between the germline ends. The CDR3 runs to 15 residues. CDR1 is MNHEY, CDR2 SMNVEV, per germline (reference sequence). CDR3 coding DNA: TGTGCCAGCAGTTTAAACCCCCTAGGCACAGATACGCAGTATTTT. The encoded protein is CASSLNPLGTDTQYF.

This chain connects TRBV7-6 to TRBJ2-7; tentative D call: TRBD1 (6 bases). Germline V gene data show CDR1 as SGHVS and CDR2 as FNYEAQ. V gave up 5 bases and J gave up 0 bases, with 14 bases separating them. This CDR3 region has 15 residues. In DNA, the CDR3 is TGTGCCAGCAGCGCCGGACAGAGTAGCTCCTACGAGCAGTACTTC. It codes for CASSAGQSSSYEQYF.

J is TRBJ2-6 and V is TRBV10-3; 8 bases agree with TRBD1. V lost 1 base, J lost 0 bases, and 17 bases stayed unmatched. Germline V gives CDR1 ENHRY, CDR2 SYGVKD. CDR3 length: 22 amino acids. CDR3 DNA: TGTGCCATCAGTGAGTTAAACTCGGGACAGGCTAGTTTAAGCTCTGGGGCCAACGTCCTGACTTTC. Protein product: CAISELNSGQASLSSGANVLTF.

The V gene is TRBV12-3 or TRBV12-4, the J gene TRBJ2-3; the D is unclear. V was trimmed by 7 bases and J by 6 bases, leaving 8 bases between them. The CDR3 has 11 amino acids. As DNA, the CDR3 is TGTGCCAGCAAACACTCGGATACGCAGTATTTT. Translated: CASKHSDTQYF.